This TCR beta chain came from a study of beta chain features in type 1 diabetes. Findings and limits, study-wide: Moderately but significantly shorter TCRB CDR3s were found in Type 1 diabetes patients in all four CD4+ subsets.

This clone was seen only a few times. What it recognizes is unknown. The sample carries other DNA sequences with the same CDR3. There are 12 residues in the CDR3. The V end lost 4 bases, the J end lost 4 bases, and 8 bases lay between the germline ends. Germline CDR1 and CDR2: SQVTM and ANQGSEA. CD45RO/CCR7/CD25/CD127/CD95/CD27 sorting isolated CD4+ naive, central memory, regulatory and stem cell-like memory cells. Expressed TCRB transcripts got sequenced, as all isolated RNA was reverse transcribed. Here immunoSEQ multiplex PCR was the method, and the copy in TCRdb shows in-frame clones only, minus some. The profile shows 150,000 to 200,000 clones, around 9% of them singletons.

The rearrangement links TRBV29-1 to TRBJ1-5; D unclear. This clonotype originated in a woman aged 30 to 39 with type 1 diabetes. The sample was central memory CD4+ T cells from blood. CDR3 in amino acids: CSVGQINQPQHF. CDR3 nucleotides: TGCAGCGTTGGGCAGATTAATCAGCCCCAGCATTTT.